This record concerns one T cell receptor beta chain sequence. The antigen is undetermined. This sample is drawn from a study of T cells in tumors after PD-1 blockade. Study-level results: Blood contained about 44% of the tumor's TCR clonotypes.

The table came from immunoSEQ multiplex PCR; TCRdb's copy has only in-frame clones and leaves some out. Among more than 12,000 clones listed, around two thirds were seen once. Before and after PD-1 blockade, biopsies were collected from the same primary tumor site. With 6 bases removed from V and 5 bases from J, the gap between germline ends came to 21 bases. The CDR3 is 16 amino acids. CDR1 and CDR2 from the germline V gene are SGHNT and YYREEE (reference sequence). This sequence originates from a human donor with cutaneous squamous cell carcinoma. The sequenced sample was tumor tissue, obtained after anti-PD-1 treatment. The chain carries TRBV5-4 and TRBJ2-1; possibly TRBD2 for D (6 bases). The CDR3: CASNEPGTRANNEQFF. CDR3 sequence (DNA): TGTGCCAGCAACGAACCCGGGACTCGGGCTAACAATGAGCAGTTCTTC.